The entry below describes one T cell receptor (beta chain). Its specificity is unknown. The junction had 14 bases not matched to a gene; V was cut back by 5 bases and J by 6 bases. The length of the CDR3 is 17 residues. The V gene's germline CDR1 is SGHTA and CDR2 FQGTGA. The PCR employed 60 Vbeta primers together with 13 Jbeta primers. Some clones are missing from TCRdb's copy, which holds only in-frame ones; the method was immunoSEQ multiplex PCR. The profile shows some 130,000 clones, about two thirds of them singletons. The data originate from a study of cytomegalovirus exposure and HLA in healthy donors. Though nominally healthy at sampling, donors likely had unrecorded immune exposures. Overall study results and limits: In a later analysis, TCR beta V- and J-gene trimming was associated with a missense DCLRE1C variant. Later analysis suggested links between common viral pathogens and several top significant clusters.

The chain joins TRBV7-3 to TRBJ2-3, with 10 bases identical to TRBD1. The origin of this receptor is a man aged 45-65 years in good health and CMV-seropositive. The sample consisted of PBMCs. DNA for the CDR3: TGTGCCAGCAGCCAATTCCCCGGGACAGGGGTTGGGGATACGCAGTATTTT. The encoded protein is CASSQFPGTGVGDTQYF.